Reported below is one TCR beta chain. This clonotype was seen many times. The target of this receptor is not known. No clone much larger than this one lies a single base away; base qualities are absent. Trimming at the junction amounts to 7 bases on V and 4 bases on J, and the germline ends lie 13 bases apart. From the cysteine up to the phenylalanine, the CDR3 has a length of 14 residues. The sequence is cut down to CDR3 DNA, 42 bases in frame from base 1. Libraries were constructed by multiplex PCR. The reads were generated on an Illumina HiSeq 4000. To build TCR beta libraries, CDR3 regions were amplified by Arm-PCR using iRepertoire HTBI primers. Before sequencing, the PCR products went through gel purification. Turning to the authors' computational methods: A total of roughly 65 TRBV and more than twelve TRBJ segments were identified across samples and were used for gene usage analysis of CDR3 amino acid clonotypes. COPE and FqMerger were used to merge the filtered high-quality paired reads into contigs. Contigs were aligned with BLAST to IMGT TRBV, TRBD and TRBJ reference genes, and CDR3 was defined per IMGT. Any clonotype with a frequency above 0.1% was classified as a highly expanded clone. Repertoire diversity was measured by Shannon entropy, and V-J evenness by the Gini coefficient. A clonotype was considered public if more than one individual shared it. The raw public reads went through TCRdb reprocessing: fastp at Q25, MiXCR clone calling, in-frame beta chains kept. Duplicate CDR3 protein sequences are folded into a single record with the most common DNA and genes. The V and J calls come from TCRdb's annotation, not from the publication. A total of 400,000 to 550,000 distinct CDR3 sequences appear in this sample, 15% of them only once. The ten largest account for approximately 15% of the sample.

This sample was included in a study of regulatory T cells in long-lasting Graves disease (dated by TCRdb to the early 2020s). A note on the overall study: Antithyroid drugs had been taken for less than 3 months by newly diagnosed Graves' disease patients. This study used TCR sequencing and RNA sequencing of peripheral blood to compare persistent Graves' disease patients against newly diagnosed Graves' disease patients. The study took place in China and was registered as a clinical trial. A total of 33 samples were covered by TCR sequencing, comprising approximately 13 persistent and 20 or so newly diagnosed Graves' disease patients.

On the study overall, not on this receptor specifically: Peripheral blood alone was examined, since thyroid tissue, which constituted the primary lesion, could not be accessed. Sequencing and analysis were restricted to the TCR beta chain. TRBV28, TRBJ1-2 and TRBJ2-5 were preferentially used in persistent disease, while TRBV20-1 and TRBJ2-1 were favored in newly diagnosed disease. The authors acknowledged the small sample size as a limitation that may reduce accuracy. Compared with newly diagnosed patients, persistent Graves' disease patients had lower TCR Shannon entropy and fewer highly expanded clones, which suggests clonal expansion. Patients with persistent disease shared more public clonotypes (about 3,000) than newly diagnosed patients did (about 970).

What this sample's time point label stands for: newly diagnosed GD, antithyroid drugs for less than 3 months. RNA was extracted from PBMCs in TRIzol for both TCR sequencing and RNA sequencing. The diagnosis of Graves' disease was made according to American Thyroid Association guidelines. The patients came from an endocrinology department in Xi'an, China. From each patient, approximately 10 milliliters of peripheral blood was collected into an EDTA anticoagulant tube. Ficoll Paque Plus density gradient separation was used to isolate PBMCs, and no further T cell sorting was performed. RNA quality was checked with an Agilent 2100 Bioanalyzer and agarose gel, and concentration with a NanoDrop 2000. This sample also belongs to another study, concerning T cells in Graves' hyperthyroidism and ophthalmopathy. The second paper states: Graves' hyperthyroidism was defined as stable when no progression to ophthalmopathy occurred over 18 months of follow-up. Hyperthyroidism patients were aged 18 to 65 years and newly diagnosed, with disease duration of less than 2 months. Exclusion was applied to patients with uncontrolled infections, other autoimmune diseases, pregnancy or lactation. Diagnoses relied on clinical symptoms, serum thyroxine and TRAb, thyroid ultrasound and orbital computed tomography. For the first round of RT-PCR on the TCR CDR3, the HTBI primer set was used together with the Qiagen OneStep RT-PCR kit. Most expanded thyroid clonotypes (frequency above 0.001) were also detected in blood, suggesting blood repertoires may reflect thyroid immune responses. A 13 V-J signature model separated ophthalmopathy from stable hyperthyroidism, with about 88% sensitivity and around 84% specificity in cross-validation and 80%/75% in testing. In validation, the model predicted progression to ophthalmopathy with approximately 71% sensitivity and 72.22% specificity, a median of around six months before onset. To identify distinguishing TCR V-J signatures, a discovery cohort of around 100 patients was used, comprising 40 to 45 with Graves' ophthalmopathy and around 57 with stable Graves' hyperthyroidism. Prospective prediction of ophthalmopathy was tested in an independent validation cohort of approximately 19 hyperthyroidism patients and 17 patients who later progressed to ophthalmopathy. The 75 to 100 discovery patients were divided at random into training and test sets in a 7:3 ratio. The study also compared thyroid tissue and blood T-cell repertoires from about six Graves' hyperthyroidism patients. Once sampling was done, hyperthyroidism patients were given methimazole at a starting dose of 30 mg daily, whereas ophthalmopathy patients were given high-dose intravenous methylprednisolone. A second multiplex PCR round built the libraries, followed by size selection and purification. Sequencing of the libraries was done on an Illumina HiSeq2000 using paired-end 100 bp reads. SOAPnuke was used to process the raw data, throwing out any read that contained adapters or uncalled bases, had a mean Phred below 15, or lacked an exact constant-primer or identifier match. High-quality paired reads were merged using COPE v1.2.5, and each unique nucleotide sequence was defined as a clonotype. MiTCR v1.1 was used to align clonotypes to the IMGT TRBV, TRBD and TRBJ reference segments. The analysis was restricted to V-J combinations with a frequency above 0.0001, which together covered 99.2% of the repertoires. A TCS score was defined as the ratio of F50 (clonal expansion) to E x V (chaos), with BLOSUM62-based TCRdist applied between CDR3 peptides within each V-J. Welch's t-statistics and random forest reduced around 520 V-J features to 10 to 15, which were used in a naive Bayes classifier (R e1071). No statistical method was used to fix the sample size in advance, and group allocation was not hidden from the investigators. The paper reports TCR Vbeta CDR3 sequencing of over 130 peripheral blood samples: approximately 41 ophthalmopathy, fewer than 85 hyperthyroidism and around 17 progressor patients.

The chain couples TRBV12-3 or TRBV12-4 to TRBJ2-2, and the D gene may be TRBD1, 6 bases matching. The sample in question was peripheral blood mononuclear cells (PBMCs), obtained at new diagnosis, from a patient treated with antithyroid drugs. This TCR derives from a woman younger than 45 with Graves disease. Donor details come from another sample of the same person, matched by shared clones. This receptor has the CDR3 CASTQGHPTGELFF. The DNA reads as follows: TGTGCCAGCACCCAGGGACACCCCACCGGGGAGCTGTTTTTT.